This paragraph covers one TCR beta chain sequence. This clone is medium-sized (0.01 to 0.1%), judged from its frequency; no count is recorded. Its target antigen remains unknown. Read coverage stops 3 residues before the CDR3 terminus; the germline J gene supplies the remainder. This record comes from a study of TET2 disruption in CD19-targeted CAR T cells (dated by TCRdb to 2016 to 2019). For context, the study as a whole: No additional inclusion criteria were applied, and the number of samples was determined by the original clinical trial design and by sample availability. Beyond this particular receptor, the publication reports: Conclusions about the CAR T cells of the patient were based on extensive analysis of a single subject.

V and J are trimmed by 3 bases and 3 bases, and the gene matches miss 5 bases of the junction. CDR1 and CDR2 are drawn from the germline V gene (reference sequence): DFQATT, SNEGSKA. Reading from cysteine to phenylalanine, the CDR3 counts 14 amino acids. Of the CDR3's DNA, 33 bases were read; they are in frame from base 1. Interpreted using the paper, the treatment or condition label stands for: autologous CTL019 cells: CD19 CAR with 4-1BB and CD3 zeta domains. TCR zeta and 4-1BB costimulatory signaling domains were incorporated into the CD19 CAR. The DNeasy Blood and Tissue Kit was used to extract genomic DNA from pre-infusion T cells, peripheral blood, or sorted post-infusion T cells. TCR beta chain deep sequencing was performed with the immunoSEQ assay. The authors processed their data as follows. Only productive TCR beta rearrangements were used to calculate clonotype frequencies. This immuneACCESS table, as held by TCRdb, lists in-frame sequences with V and J called but not all clones. Of the missing ones, under half trace to an unresolved V gene in checked studies; the others have no known cause. V, J and clone size derive from that table, while D and trimming were established from the DNA sequence. This sample's records show several hundred clones. The biggest ten clones account for around half of the sample.

The receptor's source is a man aged 65 to 85 with chronic lymphocytic leukemia. The V and J segments used are TRBV20-1 and TRBJ2-5; 9 central bases correspond to TRBD2. This specimen consisted of peripheral blood, obtained from a patient treated with CD19 CAR T cells. CDR3 DNA, as far as it was read: TGCAGTGCTAGTCCGGCTAGCGGGGAAGAGACC. Translated, this gives CSASPASGEET. The full CDR3 reads CSASPASGEETQYF.